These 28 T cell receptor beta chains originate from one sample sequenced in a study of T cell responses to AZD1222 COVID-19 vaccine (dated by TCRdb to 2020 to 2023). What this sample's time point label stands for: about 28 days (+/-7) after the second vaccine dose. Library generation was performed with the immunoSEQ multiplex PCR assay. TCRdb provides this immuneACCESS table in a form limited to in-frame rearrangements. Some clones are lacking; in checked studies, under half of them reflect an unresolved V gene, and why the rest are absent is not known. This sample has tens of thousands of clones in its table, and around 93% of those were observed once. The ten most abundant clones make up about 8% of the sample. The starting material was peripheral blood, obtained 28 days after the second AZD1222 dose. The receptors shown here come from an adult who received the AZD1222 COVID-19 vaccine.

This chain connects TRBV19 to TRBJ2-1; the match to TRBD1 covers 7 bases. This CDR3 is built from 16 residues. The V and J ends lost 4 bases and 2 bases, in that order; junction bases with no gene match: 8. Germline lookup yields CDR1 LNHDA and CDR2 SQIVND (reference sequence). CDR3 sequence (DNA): TGTGCCAGTAGTAATCCTAGGGGGCTCCCCTACAATGAGCAGTTCTTC. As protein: CASSNPRGLPYNEQFF.

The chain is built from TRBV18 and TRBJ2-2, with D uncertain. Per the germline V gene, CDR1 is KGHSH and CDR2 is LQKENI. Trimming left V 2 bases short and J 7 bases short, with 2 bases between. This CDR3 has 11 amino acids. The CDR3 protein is CASSPGGELFF. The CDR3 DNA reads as TGTGCCAGCTCACCAGGCGGGGAGCTGTTTTTT.

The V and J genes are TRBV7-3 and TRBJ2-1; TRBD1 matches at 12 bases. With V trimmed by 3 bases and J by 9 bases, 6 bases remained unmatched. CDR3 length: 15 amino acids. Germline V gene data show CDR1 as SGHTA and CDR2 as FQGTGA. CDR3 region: CASSLGQGAYFEQFF. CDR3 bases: TGTGCCAGCAGCTTGGGACAGGGGGCGTATTTTGAGCAGTTCTTC. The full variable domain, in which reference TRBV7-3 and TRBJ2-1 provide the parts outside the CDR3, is GAGVSQTPSNKVTEKGKYVELRCDPISGHTALYWYRQSLGQGPEFLIYFQGTGAADDSGLPNDRFFAVRPEGSVSTLKIQRTERGDSAVYLCASSLGQGAYFEQFFGPGTRLTVL.

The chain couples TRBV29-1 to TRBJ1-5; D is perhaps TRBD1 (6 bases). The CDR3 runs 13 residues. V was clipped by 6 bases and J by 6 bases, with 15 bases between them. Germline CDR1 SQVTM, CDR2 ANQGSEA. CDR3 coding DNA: TGCAGCGTCGTAGTGGGGGGCGCTCAGCCCCAGCATTTT. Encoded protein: CSVVVGGAQPQHF.

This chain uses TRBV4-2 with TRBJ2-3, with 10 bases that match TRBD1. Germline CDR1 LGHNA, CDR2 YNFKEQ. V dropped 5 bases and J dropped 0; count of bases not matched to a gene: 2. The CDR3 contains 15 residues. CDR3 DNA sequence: TGTGCCAGCAGCGACAGGGGGCCTAGCACAGATACGCAGTATTTT. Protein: CASSDRGPSTDTQYF.

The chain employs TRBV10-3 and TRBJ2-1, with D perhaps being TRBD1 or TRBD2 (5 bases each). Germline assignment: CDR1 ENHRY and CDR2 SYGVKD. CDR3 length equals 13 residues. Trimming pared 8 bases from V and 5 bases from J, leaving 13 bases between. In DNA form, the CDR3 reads TGTGCCATCGCTCGGGACGAGGACAATGAGCAGTTCTTC. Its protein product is CAIARDEDNEQFF.

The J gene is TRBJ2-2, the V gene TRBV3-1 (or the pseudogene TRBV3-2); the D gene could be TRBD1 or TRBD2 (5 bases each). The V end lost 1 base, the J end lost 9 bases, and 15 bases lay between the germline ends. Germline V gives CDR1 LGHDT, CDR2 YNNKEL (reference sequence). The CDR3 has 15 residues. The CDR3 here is CASSQGAGATRELFF. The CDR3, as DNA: TGTGCCAGCAGCCAAGGAGCCGGGGCGACGCGGGAGCTGTTTTTT.

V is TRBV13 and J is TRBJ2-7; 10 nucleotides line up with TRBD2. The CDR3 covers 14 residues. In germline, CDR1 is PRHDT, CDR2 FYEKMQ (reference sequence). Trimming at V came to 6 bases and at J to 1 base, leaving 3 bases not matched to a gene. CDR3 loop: CASRLAGVSYEQYF. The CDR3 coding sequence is TGTGCCAGCAGGCTAGCGGGAGTGTCCTACGAGCAGTACTTC.

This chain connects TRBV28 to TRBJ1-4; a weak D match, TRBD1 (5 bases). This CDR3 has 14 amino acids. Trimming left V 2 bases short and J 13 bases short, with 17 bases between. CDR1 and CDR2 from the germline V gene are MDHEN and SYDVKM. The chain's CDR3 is CASSLRQGGSRLFF. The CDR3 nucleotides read TGTGCCAGCAGTTTACGGCAGGGTGGGAGTCGACTGTTTTTT.

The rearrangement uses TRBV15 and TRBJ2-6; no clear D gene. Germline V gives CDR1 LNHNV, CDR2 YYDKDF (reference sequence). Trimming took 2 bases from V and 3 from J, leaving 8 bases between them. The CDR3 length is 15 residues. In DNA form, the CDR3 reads TGTGCCACCAGCAGAAACACGGGTGGGGCCAACGTCCTGACTTTC. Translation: CATSRNTGGANVLTF.

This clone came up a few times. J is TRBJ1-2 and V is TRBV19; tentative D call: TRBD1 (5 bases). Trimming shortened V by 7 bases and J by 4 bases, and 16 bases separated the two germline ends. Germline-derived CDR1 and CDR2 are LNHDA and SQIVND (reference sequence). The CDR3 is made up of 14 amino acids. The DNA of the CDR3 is TGTGCCAGTACTACTGGGGCAGGGCCCTATGGCTACACCTTC. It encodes CASTTGAGPYGYTF.

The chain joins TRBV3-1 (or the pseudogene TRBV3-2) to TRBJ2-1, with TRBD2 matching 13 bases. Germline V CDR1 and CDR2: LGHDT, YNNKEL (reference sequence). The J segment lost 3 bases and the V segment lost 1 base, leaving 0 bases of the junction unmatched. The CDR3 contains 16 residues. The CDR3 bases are TGTGCCAGCAGCCAAGGGACTAGCGGGAGCTACAATGAGCAGTTCTTC. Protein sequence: CASSQGTSGSYNEQFF.

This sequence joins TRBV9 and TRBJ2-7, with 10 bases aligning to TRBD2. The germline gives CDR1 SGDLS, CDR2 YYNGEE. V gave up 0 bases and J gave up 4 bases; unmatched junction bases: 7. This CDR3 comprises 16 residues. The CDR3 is CASSVGSSGSIYEQYF. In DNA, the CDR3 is TGTGCCAGCAGCGTAGGGTCTAGCGGGAGTATATACGAGCAGTACTTC.

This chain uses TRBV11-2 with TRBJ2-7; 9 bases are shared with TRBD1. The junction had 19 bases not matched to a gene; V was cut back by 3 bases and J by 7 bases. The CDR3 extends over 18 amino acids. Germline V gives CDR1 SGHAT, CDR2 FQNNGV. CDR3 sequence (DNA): TGTGCCAGCAGCTTTCCAGTGGGGGCTGGGACAGGGCGATGGGAGCAGTACTTC. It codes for CASSFPVGAGTGRWEQYF.

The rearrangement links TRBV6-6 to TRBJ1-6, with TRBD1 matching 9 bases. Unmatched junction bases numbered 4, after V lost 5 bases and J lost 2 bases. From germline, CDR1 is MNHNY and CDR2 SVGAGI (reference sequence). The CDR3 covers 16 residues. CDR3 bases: TGTGCCAGCAGTCGACAGGGGGAACCCTATAATTCACCCCTCCACTTT. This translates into CASSRQGEPYNSPLHF.

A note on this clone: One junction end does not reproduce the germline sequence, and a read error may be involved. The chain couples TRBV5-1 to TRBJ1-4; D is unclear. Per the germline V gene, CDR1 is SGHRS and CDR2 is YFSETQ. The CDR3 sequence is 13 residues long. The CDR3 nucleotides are TGCGCCAGCAGTTTGGGGAAGGTTGAAAAACTGTTTTTT. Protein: CASSLGKVEKLFF.

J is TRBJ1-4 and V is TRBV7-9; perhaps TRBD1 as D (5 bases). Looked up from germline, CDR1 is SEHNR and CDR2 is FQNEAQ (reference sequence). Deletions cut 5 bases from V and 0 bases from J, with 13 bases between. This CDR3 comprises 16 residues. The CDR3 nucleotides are TGTGCCAGCAGCCCCATCGGGGGGGCAACTAATGAAAAACTGTTTTTT. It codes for CASSPIGGATNEKLFF. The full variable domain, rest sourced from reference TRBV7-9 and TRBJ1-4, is DTGVSQNPRHKITKRGQNVTFRCDPISEHNRLYWYRQTLGQGPEFLTYFQNEAQLEKSRLLSDRFSAERPKGSFSTLEIQRTEQGDSAMYLCASSPIGGATNEKLFFGSGTQLSVL.

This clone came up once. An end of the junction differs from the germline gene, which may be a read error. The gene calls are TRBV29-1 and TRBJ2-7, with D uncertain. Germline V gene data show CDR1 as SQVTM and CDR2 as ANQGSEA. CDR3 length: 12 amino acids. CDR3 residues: CSVEGREYEQYF. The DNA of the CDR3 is TGCAGCGTCGAAGGACGAGAGTACGAGCAGTACTTC.

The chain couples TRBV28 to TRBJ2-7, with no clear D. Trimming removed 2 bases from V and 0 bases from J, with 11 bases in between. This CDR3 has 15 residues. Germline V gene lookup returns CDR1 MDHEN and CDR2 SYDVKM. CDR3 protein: CASSLGSLGSYEQYF. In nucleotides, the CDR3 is TGTGCCAGCAGTTTAGGTTCCCTGGGCTCCTACGAGCAGTACTTC.

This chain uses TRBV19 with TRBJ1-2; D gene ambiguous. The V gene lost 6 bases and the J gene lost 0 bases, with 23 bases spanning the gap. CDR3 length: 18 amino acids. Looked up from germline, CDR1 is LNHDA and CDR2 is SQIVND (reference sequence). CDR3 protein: CASRQPRAGGLPNYGYTF. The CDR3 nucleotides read TGTGCCAGTAGACAGCCTCGCGCAGGTGGACTGCCTAACTATGGCTACACCTTC.

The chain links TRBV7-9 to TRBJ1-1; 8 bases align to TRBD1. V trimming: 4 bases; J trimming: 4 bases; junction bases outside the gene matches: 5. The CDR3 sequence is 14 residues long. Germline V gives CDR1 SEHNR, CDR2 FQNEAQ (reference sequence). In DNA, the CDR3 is TGTGCCAGCAGCTGGGGACAGGCGGGCACTGAAGCTTTCTTT. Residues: CASSWGQAGTEAFF.

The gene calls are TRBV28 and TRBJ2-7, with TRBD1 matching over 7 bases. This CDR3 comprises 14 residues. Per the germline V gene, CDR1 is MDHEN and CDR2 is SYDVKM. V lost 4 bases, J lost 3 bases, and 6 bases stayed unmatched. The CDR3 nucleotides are TGTGCCAGCAGTTCCCGGGACAGTCGCTACGAGCAGTACTTC. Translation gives CASSSRDSRYEQYF. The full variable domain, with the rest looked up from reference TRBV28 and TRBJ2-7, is DVKVTQSSRYLVKRTGEKVFLECVQDMDHENMFWYRQDPGLGLRLIYFSYDVKMKEKGDIPEGYSVSREKKERFSLILESASTNQTSMYLCASSSRDSRYEQYFGPGTRLTVT.

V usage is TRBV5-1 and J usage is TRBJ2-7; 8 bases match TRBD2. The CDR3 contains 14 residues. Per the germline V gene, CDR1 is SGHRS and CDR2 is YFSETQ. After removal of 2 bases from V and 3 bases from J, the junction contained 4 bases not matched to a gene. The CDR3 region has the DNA TGCGCCAGCAGCTTAGCGGGAGTAAACTACGAGCAGTACTTC. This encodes CASSLAGVNYEQYF.

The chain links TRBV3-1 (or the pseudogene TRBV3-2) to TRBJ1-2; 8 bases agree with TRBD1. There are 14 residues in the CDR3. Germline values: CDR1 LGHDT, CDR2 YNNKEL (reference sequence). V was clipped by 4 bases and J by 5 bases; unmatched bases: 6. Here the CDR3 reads CASSPGQGAYGYTF. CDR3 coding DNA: TGTGCCAGCAGCCCAGGCCAGGGGGCTTATGGCTACACCTTC.

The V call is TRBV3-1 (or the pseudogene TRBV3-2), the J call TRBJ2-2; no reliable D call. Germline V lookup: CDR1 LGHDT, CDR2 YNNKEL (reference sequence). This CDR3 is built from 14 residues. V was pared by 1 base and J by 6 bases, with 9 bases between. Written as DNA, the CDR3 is TGTGCCAGCAGCCAAGTAGCAGGTTCCGGGGAGCTGTTTTTT. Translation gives CASSQVAGSGELFF.

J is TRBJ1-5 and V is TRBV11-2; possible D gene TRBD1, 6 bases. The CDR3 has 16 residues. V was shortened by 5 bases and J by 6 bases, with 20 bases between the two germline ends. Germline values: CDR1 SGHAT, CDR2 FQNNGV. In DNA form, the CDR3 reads TGTGCCAGCAGCCTAGGGACTCAGGGGATCACTCAGCCCCAGCATTTT. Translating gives CASSLGTQGITQPQHF.

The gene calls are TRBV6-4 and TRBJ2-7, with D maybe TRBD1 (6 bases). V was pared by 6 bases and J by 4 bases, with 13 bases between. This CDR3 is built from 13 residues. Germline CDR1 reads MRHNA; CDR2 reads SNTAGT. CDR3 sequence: CASSREGGYEQYF. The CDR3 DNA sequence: TGTGCCAGCAGCAGGGAAGGGGGATACGAGCAGTACTTC.

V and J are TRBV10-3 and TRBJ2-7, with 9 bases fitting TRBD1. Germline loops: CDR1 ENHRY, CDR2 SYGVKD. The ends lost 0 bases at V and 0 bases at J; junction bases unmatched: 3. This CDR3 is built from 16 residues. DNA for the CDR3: TGTGCCATCAGTGAGTCGAGGACAGGGGACTCCTACGAGCAGTACTTC. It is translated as CAISESRTGDSYEQYF.